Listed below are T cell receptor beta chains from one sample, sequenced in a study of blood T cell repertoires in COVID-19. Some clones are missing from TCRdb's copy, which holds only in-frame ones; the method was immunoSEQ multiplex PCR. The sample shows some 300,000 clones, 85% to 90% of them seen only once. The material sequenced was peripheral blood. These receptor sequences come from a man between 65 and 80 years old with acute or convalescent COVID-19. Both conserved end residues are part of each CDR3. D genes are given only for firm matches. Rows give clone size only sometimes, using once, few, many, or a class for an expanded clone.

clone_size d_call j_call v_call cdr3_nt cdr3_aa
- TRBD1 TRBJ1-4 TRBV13 TGTGCCAGCAGCTCCGCAGGGGGTGCAACTAATGAAAAACTGTTTTTT CASSSAGGATNEKLFF
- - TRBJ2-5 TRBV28 TGTGCCAGCAGTTTCCTTGAGACCCAGTACTTC CASSFLETQYF
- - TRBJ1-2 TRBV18 TGTGCCAGCTCACCTTCGGGTGGAGACTATGGCTACACCTTC CASSPSGGDYGYTF
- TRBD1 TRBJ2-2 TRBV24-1 TGTGCCACCAGTGAGTGGGACAGGGGGCGAACCGGGGAGCTGTTTTTT CATSEWDRGRTGELFF
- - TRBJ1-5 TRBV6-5 TGTGCCAGCAGTAGAGCGGGAATCAATCAGCCCCAGCATTTT CASSRAGINQPQHF
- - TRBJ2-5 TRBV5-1 TGCGCCAGCAGCTTGGACAGGGAAGAGACCCAGTACTTC CASSLDREETQYF
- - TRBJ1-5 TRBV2 TGTGCCAGTCAACAGGGTCTGAGCAATCAGCCCCAGCATTTT CASQQGLSNQPQHF
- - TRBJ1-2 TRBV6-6 TGTGCCAGCAGTTCTACAGGTTATGGCTACACCTTC CASSSTGYGYTF
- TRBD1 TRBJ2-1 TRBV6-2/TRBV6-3 TGTGCCAGCAGTTCCCTCGGGACAGCCCCCGATGAACAGTTCTTC CASSSLGTAPDEQFF
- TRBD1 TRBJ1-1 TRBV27 TGTGCCAGCAGTTTGTGGGGACAGGGCATGAACACTGAAGCTTTCTTT CASSLWGQGMNTEAFF
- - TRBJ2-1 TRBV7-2 TGTGCCAGCAGTTCGACCGGGACAAACAATGAGCAGTTCTTC CASSSTGTNNEQFF
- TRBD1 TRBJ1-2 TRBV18 TGTGCCAGCTCACCCGAGACAGGGTTCGTCTATGGCTACACCTTC CASSPETGFVYGYTF
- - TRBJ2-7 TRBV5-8 TGTGCCAGCAGCTTGGCCAGGGGTTCGGCCTACGAGCAGTACTTC CASSLARGSAYEQYF
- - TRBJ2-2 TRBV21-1 TGTGCCAGCAGCCTAAGGCATAGCGGGCAGGGCCCGAACACCGGGGAGCTGTTTTTT CASSLRHSGQGPNTGELFF
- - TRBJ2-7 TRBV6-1 TGTGCCAGCAGTGATATCGGGTTCGAGCAGTACTTC CASSDIGFEQYF
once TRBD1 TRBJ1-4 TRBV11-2 TGTGCCAGCAGCTCATTAGACAGGGCGCTTAATGAAAAACTGTTTTTT CASSSLDRALNEKLFF
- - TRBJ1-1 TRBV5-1 TGCGCCAGCAGCTCCGAGGTGTTGGCTGAAGCTTTCTTT CASSSEVLAEAFF
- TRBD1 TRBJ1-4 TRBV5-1 TGCGCCAGCAGCCTTGGAACAGGGGGCCGTGAAAAACTGTTTTTT CASSLGTGGREKLFF
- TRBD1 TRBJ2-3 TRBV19 TGTGCCAGTAGTATAGTGGGCAGGGGGACAGATACGCAGTATTTT CASSIVGRGTDTQYF
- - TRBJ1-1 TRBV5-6 TGTGCCAGCGGAAATATAGGGGGATCGGGCACTGAAGCTTTCTTT CASGNIGGSGTEAFF
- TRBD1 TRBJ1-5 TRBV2 TGTGCCAGCAGTTGGGGGACAGCCGATCAGCCCCAGCATTTT CASSWGTADQPQHF
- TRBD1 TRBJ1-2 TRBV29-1 TGCAGCGTTCGACAGGGGTGGGATTCATACACCTTC CSVRQGWDSYTF
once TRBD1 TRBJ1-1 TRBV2 TGTGCCAGCAGTCTAAACGGACAGGTTGAAGCTTTCTTT CASSLNGQVEAFF
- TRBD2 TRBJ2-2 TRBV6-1 TGTGCCAGCAGTGAATTAAGCGGGGGGGCTGACACCGGGGAGCTGTTTTTT CASSELSGGADTGELFF
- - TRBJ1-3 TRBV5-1 TGCGCCAGCAGCTCGGGGACAGGAAACACCATATATTTT CASSSGTGNTIYF
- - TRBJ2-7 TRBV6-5 TGTGCCAGCAGCCCATATATGGACAGCTCCTACGAGCAGTACTTC CASSPYMDSSYEQYF
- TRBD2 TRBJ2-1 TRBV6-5 TGTGCCAGCAGTTTGGGACTAGACTACAATGAGCAGTTCTTC CASSLGLDYNEQFF
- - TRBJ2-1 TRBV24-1 TGTGCCACCAGTGAACCTCCGGGGAGCTCCTACAATGAGCAGTTCTTC CATSEPPGSSYNEQFF
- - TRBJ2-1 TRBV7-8 TGTGCCAGCAGCCATAGTCGTCCGGTAAACAATGAGCAGTTCTTC CASSHSRPVNNEQFF
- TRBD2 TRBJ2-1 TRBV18 TGTGCCAGCTCTCCCCAGAGCGGGGGGGCCTACAATGAGCAGTTCTTC CASSPQSGGAYNEQFF
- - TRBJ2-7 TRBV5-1 TGCGCCAGCAAGGTGGGGCAGACCTCCTACGAGCAGTACTTC CASKVGQTSYEQYF
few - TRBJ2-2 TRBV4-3 TGCGCCAGCAGCCAAGATATATACACCGGGGAGCTGTTTTTT CASSQDIYTGELFF
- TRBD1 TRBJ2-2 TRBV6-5 TGTGCCAGCACGGACAGGGCCGTCGGGGAGCTGTTTTTT CASTDRAVGELFF
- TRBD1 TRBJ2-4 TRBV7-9 TGTGCCAGCAGCTTCGGACAGGGCCGTGGTTTATCGGACATTCAGTACTTC CASSFGQGRGLSDIQYF
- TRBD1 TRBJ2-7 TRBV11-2 TGTGCCAGCAGCTTAGACGGGACAGGGATCTACGAGCAGTACTTC CASSLDGTGIYEQYF
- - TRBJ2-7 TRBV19 TGTGCCAGTAGCCAGGGGTTGTCTCCCTACGAGCAGTACTTC CASSQGLSPYEQYF
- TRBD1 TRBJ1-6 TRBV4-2 TGTGCCAGCAGCCAAGAAGGGGGACAGCTTAATTCACCCCTCCACTTT CASSQEGGQLNSPLHF
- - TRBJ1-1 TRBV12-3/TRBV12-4 TGTGCCAGCAGGCCTAACCCAGGGGTTGAAGCTTTCTTT CASRPNPGVEAFF
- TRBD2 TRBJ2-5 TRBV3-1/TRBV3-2 TGTGCCAGCAGCCAAGCACGGGGAGGGATAGAGACCCAGTACTTC CASSQARGGIETQYF
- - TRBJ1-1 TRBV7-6 TGTGCCAGCAGCTTAGTTACTTTTGAGGGAGCTTTCTTT CASSLVTFEGAFF
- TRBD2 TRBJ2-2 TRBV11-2 TGTGCCAGCAGCCCTAGGGGAGCGGGGGACACCGGGGAGCTGTTTTTT CASSPRGAGDTGELFF
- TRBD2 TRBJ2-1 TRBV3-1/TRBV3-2 TGTGCCAGCAGCCAAGCGGTAGCGGGGGGGGCCAATGAGCAGTTCTTC CASSQAVAGGANEQFF
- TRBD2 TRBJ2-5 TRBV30 TGTGCCTGGGTGTTTGGGAGCGGGAGAGGAGGGCAGACCCAGTACTTC CAWVFGSGRGGQTQYF
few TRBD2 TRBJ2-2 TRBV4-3 TGCGCCAGCAGCCAAGAGGCGGGGGGCGCGAACACCGGGGAGCTGTTTTTT CASSQEAGGANTGELFF
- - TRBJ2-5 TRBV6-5 TGTGCCAGCACCCGGGGAGGCCAAGAGACCCAGTACTTC CASTRGGQETQYF
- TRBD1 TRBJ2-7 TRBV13 TGTGCCAGCAGCTTAGTCGGGACAGGGGTGACCGAGCAGTACTTC CASSLVGTGVTEQYF
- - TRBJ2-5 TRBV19 TGTGCCAGTAGTATGGGAAGGGGAGAGACCCAGTACTTC CASSMGRGETQYF
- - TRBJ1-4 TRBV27 TGTGCCAGCAGTTTTGCGTCGAGGGGGAAACTGTTTTTT CASSFASRGKLFF
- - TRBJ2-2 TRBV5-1 TGCGCCAGCAGCTTCAGGCAGCTAGCAGCGAACACCGGGGAGCTGTTTTTT CASSFRQLAANTGELFF
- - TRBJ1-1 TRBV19 TGTGCCAGTAGTACTACACTGCCCGCGCCAACACAGTTAATTTGCCTCTTT CASSTTLPAPTQLICLF
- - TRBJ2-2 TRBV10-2 TGCGCCAGCAGTGCTCAGGTACCCGGGGAGCTGTTTTTT CASSAQVPGELFF
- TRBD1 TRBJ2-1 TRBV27 TGTGCCAGCGACAGGACAGGGGGCTCCAATGAGCAGTTCTTC CASDRTGGSNEQFF
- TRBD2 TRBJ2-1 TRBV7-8 TGTGCCAGCAGCCCGCGGGGGGGGATGAACAATGAGCAGTTCTTC CASSPRGGMNNEQFF
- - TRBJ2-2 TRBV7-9 TGTGCCAGCAGCCCTCCGGGACATAGAACCGGGGAGCTGTTTTTT CASSPPGHRTGELFF
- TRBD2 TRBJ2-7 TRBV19 TGTGCCAGTAGTACTAGCGGGAGTTACGAGCAGTACTTC CASSTSGSYEQYF